This TCR beta chain was found in a study of blood T cell repertoires in COVID-19. Across the whole study: Researchers got acute and convalescent COVID-19 samples from the United States, Italy and Spain. T cells, B-cell-depleted T cells, or PBMCs provided the cDNA or gDNA that served as material.

In the authors' methods: The authors estimated nucleated cell counts from reference gene primer amplification. Sequencing used immunoSEQ multiplex PCR; TCRdb keeps in-frame clones, though not all of them. The V and J calls and the clone size are those of that table, but D and trimming were determined from the DNA. The table records roughly 110,000 clones, over 65% of them present only once. Germline V lookup: CDR1 DFQATT, CDR2 SNEGSKA (reference sequence). The germline V and J ends were trimmed by 5 bases and 7 bases, with 12 bases remaining between them. The CDR3 runs to 11 residues. Enrollment of patients from Seattle took place during active infection, with longitudinal follow-up.

Sequencing was carried out using peripheral blood. This chain links TRBV20-1 with TRBJ2-7; D perhaps matches TRBD2 (5 bases). This receptor was taken from a man older than 75 with COVID-19, enrolled during active disease. The DNA of the CDR3 is TGCAGTGCTCCCGGCCCGGGGGAGCAGTACTTC. Amino acid sequence: CSAPGPGEQYF.